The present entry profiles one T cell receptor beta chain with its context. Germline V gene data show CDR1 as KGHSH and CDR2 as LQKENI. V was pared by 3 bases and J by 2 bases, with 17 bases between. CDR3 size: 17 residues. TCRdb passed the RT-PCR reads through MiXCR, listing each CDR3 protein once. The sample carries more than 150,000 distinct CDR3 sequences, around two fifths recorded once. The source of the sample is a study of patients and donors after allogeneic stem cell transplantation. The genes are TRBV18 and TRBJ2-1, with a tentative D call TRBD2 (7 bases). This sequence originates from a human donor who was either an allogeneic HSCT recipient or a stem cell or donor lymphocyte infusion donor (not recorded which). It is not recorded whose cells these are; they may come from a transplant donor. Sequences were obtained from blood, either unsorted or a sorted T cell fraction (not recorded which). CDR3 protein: CASSPPRGHPTYNEQFF. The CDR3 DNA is TGTGCCAGCTCACCTCCGCGGGGGCACCCAACCTACAATGAGCAGTTCTTC.